This is a list of T cell receptor beta chains from one sample in a study of OX40 agonist ivuxolimab in advanced cancers. Assay: immunoSEQ multiplex PCR; the TCRdb copy retains only in-frame clones and omits some. The sample records over 35,000 clones, about 86% being singletons. The starting material was CD4+ or CD8+ T cells sorted from blood, obtained in a trial of the OX40 agonist ivuxolimab. All receptors derive from an adult with an advanced solid tumor such as melanoma, head and neck, liver or kidney cancer. Both conserved end residues are part of each CDR3. D genes are given only for firm matches. Size is omitted from some rows. Given values are once, few, many or a class for expanded clones.

V,size,J,D,CDR3,DNA
TRBV11-2,medium-sized,TRBJ2-1,TRBD1,CASSILPGQGNNEQFF,TGTGCCAGCAGCATCCTTCCGGGACAGGGGAACAATGAGCAGTTCTTC
TRBV13,NA,TRBJ1-1,TRBD1,CASSFGDRVGTEAFF,TGTGCCAGCAGCTTTGGGGACAGGGTCGGTACTGAAGCTTTCTTT
TRBV5-6,NA,TRBJ2-3,TRBD2,CASSLIGGADTQYF,TGTGCCAGCAGCTTGATCGGGGGGGCAGATACGCAGTATTTT
TRBV4-2,NA,TRBJ2-1,NA,CASSQDRQEYNEQFF,TGTGCCAGCAGCCAAGATAGACAAGAGTACAATGAGCAGTTCTTC
TRBV9,NA,TRBJ1-1,NA,CASSPSMNTEAFF,TGTGCCAGCAGCCCCTCAATGAACACTGAAGCTTTCTTT
TRBV2,few,TRBJ2-2,TRBD2,CASRSGGGVNTGELFF,TGTGCCAGCAGGTCTGGCGGGGGGGTAAACACCGGGGAGCTGTTTTTT
TRBV30,once,TRBJ1-2,TRBD1,CAWSPGQGGYGYTF,TGTGCCTGGAGTCCCGGACAGGGGGGCTATGGCTACACCTTC
TRBV19,NA,TRBJ1-6,TRBD1,CASSRPGQGANSPLHF,TGTGCCAGTAGTAGACCGGGACAGGGGGCGAATTCACCCCTCCACTTT
TRBV7-8,NA,TRBJ2-1,NA,CASSSGVKNEQFF,TGTGCCAGCAGCAGCGGCGTAAAGAATGAGCAGTTCTTC
TRBV18,NA,TRBJ1-2,TRBD1,CASSLGQDGYTF,TGTGCCAGCTCACTTGGACAGGATGGCTACACCTTC
TRBV5-4,NA,TRBJ2-1,NA,CASSVVVDEQFF,TGTGCCAGCAGTGTGGTAGTGGATGAGCAGTTCTTC
TRBV19,NA,TRBJ2-2,TRBD2,CASSTKAGANTGELFF,TGTGCCAGTAGTACCAAAGCGGGGGCGAACACCGGGGAGCTGTTTTTT
TRBV5-4,NA,TRBJ1-3,NA,CASSQGINRDSGNTIYF,TGTGCCAGCAGCCAAGGGATAAACAGGGACTCTGGAAACACCATATATTTT
TRBV19,few,TRBJ2-1,TRBD2,CASTNAASGENEQFF,TGTGCCAGTACCAATGCGGCTAGCGGGGAAAATGAGCAGTTCTTC
TRBV10-3,NA,TRBJ1-2,NA,CAIRREAYGYTF,TGTGCCATCAGGAGGGAGGCCTATGGCTACACCTTC
TRBV6-5,NA,TRBJ2-1,NA,CASSYSGFNEQFF,TGTGCCAGCAGTTACTCAGGATTCAATGAGCAGTTCTTC
TRBV5-1,NA,TRBJ2-5,TRBD2,CASSVREGLQETQYF,TGCGCCAGCAGTGTGCGGGAGGGCCTCCAAGAGACCCAGTACTTC
TRBV5-1,few,TRBJ1-2,NA,CASSPGPINYGYTF,TGCGCCAGCAGCCCCGGACCGATAAACTATGGCTACACCTTC
TRBV18,NA,TRBJ1-1,NA,CASSPGTSTEAFF,TGTGCCAGCTCACCCGGGACAAGCACTGAAGCTTTCTTT
TRBV2,NA,TRBJ2-7,NA,CASRQGQSANEQYF,TGTGCCAGCAGGCAAGGACAGTCGGCAAACGAGCAGTACTTC
TRBV6-1,NA,TRBJ1-2,NA,CASGLRGFSGYTF,TGTGCCAGCGGGTTGAGGGGTTTCTCTGGCTACACCTTC
TRBV19,few,TRBJ1-5,NA,CASTPGRIQWDLDVEGQPQHF,TGTGCCAGTACCCCCGGACGGATACAATGGGACTTGGATGTGGAGGGTCAGCCCCAGCATTTT
TRBV4-1,NA,TRBJ1-2,NA,CASSQGGGPNYGYTF,TGCGCCAGCAGCCAAGGGGGCGGCCCTAACTATGGCTACACCTTC
TRBV11-1,few,TRBJ2-3,NA,CASSSFTVGTDTQYF,TGTGCCAGCAGCTCATTCACAGTGGGCACAGATACGCAGTATTTT
TRBV27,NA,TRBJ2-2,TRBD1,CASSYGQGITGELFF,TGTGCCAGCAGTTACGGACAGGGAATCACCGGGGAGCTGTTTTTT
TRBV6-4,once,TRBJ2-3,NA,CASSDSRAESTDTQYF,TGTGCCAGCAGTGACTCGAGGGCAGAATCCACAGATACGCAGTATTTT
TRBV5-1,NA,TRBJ2-3,NA,CASSPNTDTQYF,TGCGCCAGCAGCCCAAACACAGATACGCAGTATTTT